These T cell receptor beta chains were read from a single sample in a study of CXCR3-negative and CXCR3-positive naive CD8 T cells. Reanalyzing the 5' RACE reads, TCRdb keeps one entry per CDR3 protein, without DNA. The sample has roughly 120,000 distinct CDR3 sequences. The sequenced material came from naive CXCR3+ CD8+ T cells from blood. These receptors came from a human donor in good health. Some clones in this sample may be carry-over from other donors' samples. The CDR3 runs from the conserved cysteine through the conserved F or W.

cdr3_length j_call v_call cdr3_aa
15 TRBJ2-1 TRBV29-1 CSVGGTSGMDNEQFF
14 TRBJ2-2 TRBV5-5 CARILNMGPGELFF
14 TRBJ2-5 TRBV29-1 CSVVIAGRQETQYF
12 TRBJ2-5 TRBV29-1 CSVDFGEETQYF
15 TRBJ2-7 TRBV29-1 CSVEDRQGGPYEQYF
18 TRBJ2-3 TRBV18 CASSADTPVETSTDTQYF
15 TRBJ1-2 TRBV13 CASSLGVGRSFGYTF
13 TRBJ2-7 TRBV28 CASSLGFSSEQYF
15 TRBJ2-7 TRBV14 CASSPTSGGTYEQYF
14 TRBJ2-7 TRBV27 CASSYRLAGYEQYF
15 TRBJ2-7 TRBV29-1 CSVSGLAGGRYEQYF
14 TRBJ2-7 TRBV9 CASSVARSSYEQYF
15 TRBJ1-1 TRBV7-9 CASSIIRTTNTEAFF
12 TRBJ2-1 TRBV19 CASSIGGHQQFF
17 TRBJ2-1 TRBV5-5 CASSLVMMSGGRNEQFF
14 TRBJ2-3 TRBV7-9 CASSSGRLTDTQYF
18 TRBJ2-7 TRBV6-5 CASSSQPPFSGGTYEQYF
12 TRBJ2-7 TRBV5-1 CASRSGSHEQYF
15 TRBJ2-1 TRBV7-2 CASSFVLEGGHEQFF
17 TRBJ2-1 TRBV11-2 CASSTSLAGGPYNEQFF
12 TRBJ2-7 TRBV7-2 CASSFIEYEQYF
12 TRBJ2-1 TRBV29-1 CSVYWGANEQFF
15 TRBJ2-2 TRBV12-3/TRBV12-4 CASSPAGGLTGELFF
13 TRBJ2-1 TRBV12-3/TRBV12-4 CASSLEGLEEQFF
13 TRBJ1-1 TRBV7-9 CALGSVWTSEAFF
15 TRBJ2-7 TRBV12-3/TRBV12-4 CASSTVRGGSYEQYF
15 TRBJ2-1 TRBV27 CASSRQGALYDEQFF
16 TRBJ2-7 TRBV2 CASSEALAGPQEEQYF
14 TRBJ2-2 TRBV7-2 CASSPLVSSGELFF
16 TRBJ2-3 TRBV11-2 CASSLWDGFDADTQYF
13 TRBJ2-3 TRBV12-3/TRBV12-4 CASRTGARDTQYF
13 TRBJ1-2 TRBV5-6 CASSPWGGYGYTF
17 TRBJ1-3 TRBV24-1 CATPKVGAEKRRNTIYF
13 TRBJ2-3 TRBV6-5 CASSSTNTDTQYF
14 TRBJ2-1 TRBV5-1 CASSLGGQGNEQFF
15 TRBJ2-1 TRBV28 CASSVGTSGYNEQFF
12 TRBJ2-1 TRBV20-1 CSATEGGNEQFF
15 TRBJ2-7 TRBV25-1 CASSEWASGPSEQYF
12 TRBJ1-1 TRBV18 CASSFGRTEAFF
16 TRBJ2-1 TRBV12-3/TRBV12-4 CASSFWLAGAVDEQFF